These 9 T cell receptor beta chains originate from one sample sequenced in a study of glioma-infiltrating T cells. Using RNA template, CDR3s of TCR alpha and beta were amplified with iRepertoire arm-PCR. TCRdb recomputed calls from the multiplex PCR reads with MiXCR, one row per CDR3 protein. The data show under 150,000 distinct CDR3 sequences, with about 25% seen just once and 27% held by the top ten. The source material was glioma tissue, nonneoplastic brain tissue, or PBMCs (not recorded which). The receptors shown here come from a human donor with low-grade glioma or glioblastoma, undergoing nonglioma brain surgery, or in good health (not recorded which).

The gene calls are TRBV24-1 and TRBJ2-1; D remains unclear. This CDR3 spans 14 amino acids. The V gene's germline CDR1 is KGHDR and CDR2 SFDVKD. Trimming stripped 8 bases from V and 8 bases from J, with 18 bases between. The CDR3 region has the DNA TGTGCCACCACCTCAGGCACACCCTATGATGAGCAGTTCTTC. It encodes CATTSGTPYDEQFF.

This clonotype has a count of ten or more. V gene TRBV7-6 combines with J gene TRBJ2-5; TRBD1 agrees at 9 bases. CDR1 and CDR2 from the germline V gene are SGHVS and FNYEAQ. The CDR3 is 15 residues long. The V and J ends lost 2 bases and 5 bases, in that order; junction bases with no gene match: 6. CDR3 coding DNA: TGTGCCAGCAGCTTATCCCCTGGACAGGGGGAGACCCAGTACTTC. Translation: CASSLSPGQGETQYF. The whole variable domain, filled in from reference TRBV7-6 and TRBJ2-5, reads GAGVSQSPRYKVTKRGQDVALRCDPISGHVSLYWYRQALGQGPEFLTYFNYEAQQDKSGLPNDRFSAERPEGSISTLTIQRTEQRDSAMYRCASSLSPGQGETQYFGPGTRLLVL.

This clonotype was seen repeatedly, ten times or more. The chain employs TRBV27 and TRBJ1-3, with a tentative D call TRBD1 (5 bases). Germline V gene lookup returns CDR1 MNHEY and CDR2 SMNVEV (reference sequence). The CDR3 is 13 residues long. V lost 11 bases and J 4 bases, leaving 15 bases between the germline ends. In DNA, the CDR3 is TGTGCCGCAGGGCAGGCAATAGGAAACACCATATATTTT. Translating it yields CAAGQAIGNTIYF.

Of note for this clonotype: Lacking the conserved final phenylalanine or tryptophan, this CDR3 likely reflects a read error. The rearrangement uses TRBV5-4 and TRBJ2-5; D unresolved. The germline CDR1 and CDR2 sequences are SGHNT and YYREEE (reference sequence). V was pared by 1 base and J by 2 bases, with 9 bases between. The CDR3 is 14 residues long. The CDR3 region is CASSLFLVQETQYL. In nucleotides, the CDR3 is TGTGCCAGCAGCTTGTTCCTAGTGCAAGAGACCCAGTACCTC.

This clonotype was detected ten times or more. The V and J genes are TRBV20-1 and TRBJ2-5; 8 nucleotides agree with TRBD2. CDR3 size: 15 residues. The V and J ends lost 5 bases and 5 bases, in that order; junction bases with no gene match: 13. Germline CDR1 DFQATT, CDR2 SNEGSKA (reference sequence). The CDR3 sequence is CSAGPRTSRRETQYF. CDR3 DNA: TGCAGTGCTGGACCCAGGACTAGCAGGCGGGAGACCCAGTACTTC.

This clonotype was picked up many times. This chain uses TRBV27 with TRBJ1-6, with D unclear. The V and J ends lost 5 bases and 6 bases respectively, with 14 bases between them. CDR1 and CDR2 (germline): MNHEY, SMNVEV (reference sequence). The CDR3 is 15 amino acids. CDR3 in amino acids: CASSGSRGPNSPLHF. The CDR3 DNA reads TGTGCCAGCAGTGGATCTCGAGGGCCTAATTCACCCCTCCACTTT.

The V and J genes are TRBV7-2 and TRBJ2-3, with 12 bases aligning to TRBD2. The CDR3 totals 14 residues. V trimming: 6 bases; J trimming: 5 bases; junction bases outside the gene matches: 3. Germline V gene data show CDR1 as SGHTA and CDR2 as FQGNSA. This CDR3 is CASRLAGGEDTQYF. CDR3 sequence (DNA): TGTGCCAGCAGACTAGCGGGGGGCGAAGATACGCAGTATTTT.

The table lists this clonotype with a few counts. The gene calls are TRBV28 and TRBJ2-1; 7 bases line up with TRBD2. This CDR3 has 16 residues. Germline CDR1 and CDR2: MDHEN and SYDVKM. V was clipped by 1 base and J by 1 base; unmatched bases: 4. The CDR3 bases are TGTGCCAGCAGTTTATCCGGTAGCGGGTCCTACAATGAGCAGTTCTTC. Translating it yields CASSLSGSGSYNEQFF.

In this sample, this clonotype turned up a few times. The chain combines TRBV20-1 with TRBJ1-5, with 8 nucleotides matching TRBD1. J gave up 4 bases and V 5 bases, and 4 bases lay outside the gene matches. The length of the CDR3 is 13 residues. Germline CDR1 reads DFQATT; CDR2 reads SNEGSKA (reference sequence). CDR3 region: CSAGQGGNQPQHF. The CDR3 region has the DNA TGCAGTGCTGGACAGGGTGGGAATCAGCCCCAGCATTTT.